This T cell receptor (beta chain) was profiled in a study of blood T cell repertoires in COVID-19. Turning to the study itself: Samples taken during acute and convalescent COVID-19 were collected in the United States, Italy and Spain. T cells, B-cell-depleted T cells, or PBMCs supplied cDNA or gDNA.

In the original analysis: For nucleated cells, counts were estimated from reference gene primer amplification. Method: immunoSEQ multiplex PCR; TCRdb's copy keeps in-frame clones and lacks some. That table gives V, J and clone size, and the DNA gave D and trimming. The table lists roughly 55,000 clones, less than 80% of them singletons. In this sample, this clone turned up many times. The TCR sequence derives from a human donor in a cohort sampled during active COVID-19. The sample was peripheral blood.

CDR3 region: CSVEDLGASGNTIYF. The DNA of the CDR3 is TGCAGCGTTGAAGATTTGGGGGCCTCTGGAAACACCATATATTTT. J is TRBJ1-3 and V is TRBV29-1; possibly TRBD1 for D (6 bases). The CDR3 is 15 residues long. Per the germline V gene, CDR1 is SQVTM and CDR2 is ANQGSEA. Trimming pared 0 bases from V and 0 bases from J, leaving 9 bases between.